Given below is one T cell receptor beta chain in context. Its antigen remains unidentified. The sample is drawn from a study of T cells expressing NK-cell markers. Study-level findings and limits: There were a handful of donors in whom these clonotypes also led the CD3+CD56-NKG2C+ fraction.

TCRdb re-called the 5' RACE reads, yielding one record per CDR3 amino acid sequence without DNA. The sample shows almost 450,000 distinct CDR3 sequences, and roughly 8% sits with its ten largest clones. The CDR3 has 17 residues. Germline V gene sequence: CDR1 DFQATT, CDR2 SNEGSKA (reference sequence). The chain is built from TRBV20-1 and TRBJ2-3; TCRdb reports TRBD2, a call that lacks DNA to check it against. Sequencing was performed on blood T cells: a sorted CD56 or NKG2C T cell subset, CD4+ or CD8+ T cells, or bulk PBMC T cells (not recorded which). The TCR sequence derives from a woman aged 18-69 years in good health. The CDR3 protein is CSAGDQREGRFHDTQYF.